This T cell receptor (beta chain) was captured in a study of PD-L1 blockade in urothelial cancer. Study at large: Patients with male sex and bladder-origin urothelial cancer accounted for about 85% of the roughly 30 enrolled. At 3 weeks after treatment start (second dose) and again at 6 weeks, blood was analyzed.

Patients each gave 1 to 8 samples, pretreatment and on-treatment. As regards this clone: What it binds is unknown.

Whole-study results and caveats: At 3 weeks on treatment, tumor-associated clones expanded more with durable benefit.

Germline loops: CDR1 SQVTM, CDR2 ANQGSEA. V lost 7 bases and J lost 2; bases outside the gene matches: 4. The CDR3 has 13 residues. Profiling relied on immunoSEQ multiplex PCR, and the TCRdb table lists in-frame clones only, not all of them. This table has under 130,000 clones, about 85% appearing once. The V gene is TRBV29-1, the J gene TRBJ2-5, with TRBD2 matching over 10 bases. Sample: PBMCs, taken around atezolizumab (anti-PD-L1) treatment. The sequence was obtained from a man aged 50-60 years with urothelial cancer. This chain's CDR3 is CSARAGGQETQYF. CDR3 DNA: TGCAGCGCCAGAGCGGGAGGGCAAGAGACCCAGTACTTC. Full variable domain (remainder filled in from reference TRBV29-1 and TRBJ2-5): SAVISQKPSRDICQRGTSLTIQCQVDSQVTMMFWYRQQPGQSLTLIATANQGSEATYESGFVIDKFPISRPNLTFSTLTVSNMSPEDSSIYLCSARAGGQETQYFGPGTRLLVL.